This T cell receptor (beta chain) was observed in a study of OX40 agonist ivuxolimab in advanced cancers. The V end was cut by 5 bases, the J end by 3 bases, with 17 bases between. CDR3 length equals 16 residues. Per the germline V gene, CDR1 is SGHAT and CDR2 is FQNNGV. Study results and caveats: Clones of CD4+ and CD8+ blood T cells grew by week 6 at doses of 0.1 to 3.0 mg/kg.

Turning to this clone: Antigen: not known.

The data were produced by immunoSEQ multiplex PCR, yet TCRdb's version contains in-frame clones alone and is incomplete. The sample carries under 85,000 clones, about 86% recorded once. The sampling schedule covered blood at baseline, cycle 4 day 1, and cycle 7 day 1. This chain joins TRBV11-2 and TRBJ1-5, with D tentatively TRBD1 (5 bases). The origin of this receptor is an adult with an advanced solid tumor such as melanoma, head and neck, liver or kidney cancer. Sequencing used CD4+ or CD8+ T cells sorted from blood, obtained in a trial of the OX40 agonist ivuxolimab. CDR3 in amino acids: CASSQESHRYNQPQHF. In DNA form, the CDR3 reads TGTGCCAGCAGCCAAGAATCGCACAGGTACAATCAGCCCCAGCATTTT.